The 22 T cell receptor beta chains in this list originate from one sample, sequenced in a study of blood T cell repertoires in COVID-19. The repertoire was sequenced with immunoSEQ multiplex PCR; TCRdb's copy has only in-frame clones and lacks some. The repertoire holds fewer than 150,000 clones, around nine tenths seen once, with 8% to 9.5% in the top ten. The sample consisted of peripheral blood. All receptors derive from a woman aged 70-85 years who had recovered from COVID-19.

The CDR3 is CASSSLAGGSGNEQFF. The CDR3 DNA reads as TGTGCCAGCAGCTCCCTAGCGGGGGGATCTGGGAATGAGCAGTTCTTC. This rearrangement joins TRBV7-2 to TRBJ2-1; 11 bases match TRBD2. Germline V gene lookup returns CDR1 SGHTA and CDR2 FQGNSA. Trimming cost V 4 bases and J 7 bases; bases outside gene matches: 9. The length of the CDR3 is 16 residues.

The CDR3: CQENNSPLHF. The CDR3 DNA is TGTCAGGAAAATAATTCACCCCTCCACTTT. The chain links TRBV25-1 to TRBJ1-6, with no clear D. The V gene's germline CDR1 is MGHDK and CDR2 SYGVNS. CDR3 size: 10 residues.

CDR3 DNA sequence: TGTGCCAGCAGTTTTAGCGGGAGCACCGGGGAGCTGTTTTTT. Its protein product is CASSFSGSTGELFF. The chain uses TRBV28 and TRBJ2-2; 9 bases align to TRBD2. Losses at the gene ends were 3 bases for V and 4 bases for J; bases not matched to a gene: 0. Germline V gene data show CDR1 as MDHEN and CDR2 as SYDVKM. This CDR3 comprises 14 residues.

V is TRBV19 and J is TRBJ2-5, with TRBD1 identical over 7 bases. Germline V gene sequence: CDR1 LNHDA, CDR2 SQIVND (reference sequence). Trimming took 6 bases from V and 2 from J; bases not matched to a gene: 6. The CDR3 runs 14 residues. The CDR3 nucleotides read TGTGCCAGTAGCTACAGGGGTGGGCAAGAGACCCAGTACTTC. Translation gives CASSYRGGQETQYF.

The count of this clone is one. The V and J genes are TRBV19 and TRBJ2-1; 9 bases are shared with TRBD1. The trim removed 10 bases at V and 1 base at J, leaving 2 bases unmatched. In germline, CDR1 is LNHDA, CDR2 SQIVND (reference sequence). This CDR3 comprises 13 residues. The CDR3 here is CATGTGSYNEQFF. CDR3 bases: TGTGCCACTGGGACAGGGTCCTACAATGAGCAGTTCTTC.

The CDR3 coding sequence is TGCGCCAGCAGCGACAACAGGGTGGCGAACACTGAAGCTTTCTTT. As protein: CASSDNRVANTEAFF. The chain joins TRBV5-1 to TRBJ1-1; a weak D match, TRBD1 (6 bases). The germline CDR1 and CDR2 sequences are SGHRS and YFSETQ. CDR3 length: 15 residues. The V end lost 4 bases, the J end lost 1 base, and 14 bases lay between the germline ends.

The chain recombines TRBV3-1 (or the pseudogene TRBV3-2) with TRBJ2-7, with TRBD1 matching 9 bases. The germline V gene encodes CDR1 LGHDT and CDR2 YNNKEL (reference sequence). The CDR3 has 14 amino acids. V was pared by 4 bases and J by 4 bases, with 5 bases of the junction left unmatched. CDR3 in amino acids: CASSLTGGTYEQYF. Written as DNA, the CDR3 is TGTGCCAGCAGCCTTACAGGGGGCACGTACGAGCAGTACTTC.

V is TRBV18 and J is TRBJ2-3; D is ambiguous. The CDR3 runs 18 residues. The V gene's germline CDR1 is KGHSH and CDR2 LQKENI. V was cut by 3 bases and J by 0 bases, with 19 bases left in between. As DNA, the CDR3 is TGTGCCAGCTCACCCCTCCCTTTAGCACCTACTAGCACAGATACGCAGTATTTT. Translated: CASSPLPLAPTSTDTQYF.

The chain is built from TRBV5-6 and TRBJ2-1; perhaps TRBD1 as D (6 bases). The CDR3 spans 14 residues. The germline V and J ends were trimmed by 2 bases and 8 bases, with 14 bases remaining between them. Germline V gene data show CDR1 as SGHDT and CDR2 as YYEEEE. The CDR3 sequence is CASSFLRTEDEQFF. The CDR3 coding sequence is TGTGCCAGCAGCTTTCTCCGGACAGAGGATGAGCAGTTCTTC.

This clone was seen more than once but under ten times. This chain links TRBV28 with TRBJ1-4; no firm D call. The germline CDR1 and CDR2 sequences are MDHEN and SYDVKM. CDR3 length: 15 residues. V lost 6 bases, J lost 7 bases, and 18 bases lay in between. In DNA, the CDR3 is TGTGCCAGCAGGGCCGGGGTGGGCGCCTTTGAAAAACTGTTTTTT. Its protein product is CASRAGVGAFEKLFF. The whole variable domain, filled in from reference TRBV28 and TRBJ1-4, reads DVKVTQSSRYLVKRTGEKVFLECVQDMDHENMFWYRQDPGLGLRLIYFSYDVKMKEKGDIPEGYSVSREKKERFSLILESASTNQTSMYLCASRAGVGAFEKLFFGSGTQLSVL.

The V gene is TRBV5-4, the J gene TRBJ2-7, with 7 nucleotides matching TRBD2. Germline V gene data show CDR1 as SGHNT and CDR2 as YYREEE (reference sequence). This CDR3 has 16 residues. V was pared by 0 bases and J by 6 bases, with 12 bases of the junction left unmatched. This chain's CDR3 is CASSLAGPSGGAEQYF. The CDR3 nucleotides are TGTGCCAGCAGCTTGGCAGGACCGTCGGGGGGTGCCGAGCAGTACTTC.

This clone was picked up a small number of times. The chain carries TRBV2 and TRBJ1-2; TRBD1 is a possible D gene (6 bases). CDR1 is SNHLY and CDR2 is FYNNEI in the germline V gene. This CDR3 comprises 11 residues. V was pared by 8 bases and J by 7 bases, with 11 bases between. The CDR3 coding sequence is TGTGCCAGCCTACAGGGCCTTGGCTACACCTTC. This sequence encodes CASLQGLGYTF. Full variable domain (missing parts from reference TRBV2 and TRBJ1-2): EPEVTQTPSHQVTQMGQEVILRCVPISNHLYFYWYRQILGQKVEFLVSFYNNEISEKSEIFDDQFSVERPDGSNFTLKIRSTKLEDSAMYFCASLQGLGYTFGSGTRLTVV.

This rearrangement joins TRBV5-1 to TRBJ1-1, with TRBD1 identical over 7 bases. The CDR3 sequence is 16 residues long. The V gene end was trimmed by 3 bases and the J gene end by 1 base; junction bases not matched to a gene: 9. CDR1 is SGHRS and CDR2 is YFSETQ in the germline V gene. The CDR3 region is CASSSAEGAGNTEAFF. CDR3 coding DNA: TGCGCCAGCAGCTCTGCTGAGGGGGCCGGGAACACTGAAGCTTTCTTT.

The CDR3 is CASSSRTGEETQYF. CDR3 in DNA: TGTGCCAGCAGCTCTCGGACAGGGGAAGAGACCCAGTACTTC. This sequence joins TRBV5-4 and TRBJ2-5; 9 nucleotides line up with TRBD1. Germline CDR1 and CDR2: SGHNT and YYREEE (reference sequence). The J segment lost 3 bases and the V segment lost 3 bases, leaving 3 bases of the junction unmatched. The CDR3 runs 14 residues.

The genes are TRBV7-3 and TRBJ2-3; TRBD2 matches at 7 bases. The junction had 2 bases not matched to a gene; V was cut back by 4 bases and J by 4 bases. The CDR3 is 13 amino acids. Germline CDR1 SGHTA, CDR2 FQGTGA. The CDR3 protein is CASSYGGADTQYF. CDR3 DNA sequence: TGTGCCAGCAGCTATGGGGGGGCAGATACGCAGTATTTT.

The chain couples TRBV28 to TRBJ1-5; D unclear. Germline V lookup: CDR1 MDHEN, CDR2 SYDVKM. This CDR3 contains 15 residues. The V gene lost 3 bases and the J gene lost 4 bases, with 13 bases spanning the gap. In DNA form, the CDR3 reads TGTGCCAGCAGTTTCCTAACCCCGGGGAATCAGCCCCAGCATTTT. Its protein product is CASSFLTPGNQPQHF.

CDR3 sequence reads: CASSLGLAKNIQYF. The CDR3 bases are TGTGCCAGCAGCTTGGGGCTAGCCAAAAACATTCAGTACTTC. The chain uses TRBV7-9 and TRBJ2-4; TRBD1 is a possible D gene (5 bases). The CDR3 extends over 14 amino acids. V was clipped by 3 bases and J by 0 bases, with 6 bases between them. In germline, CDR1 is SEHNR, CDR2 FQNEAQ (reference sequence).

The CDR3, as DNA: TGTGCCAGCAGTTTGGGGGCTAGCGGGAGGTGGGACGAGCAGTACTTC. It encodes CASSLGASGRWDEQYF. The chain carries TRBV28 and TRBJ2-7, with 11 bases matching TRBD2. The germline gives CDR1 MDHEN, CDR2 SYDVKM. V shed 3 bases, J shed 5 bases, and the junction held 9 bases outside the gene matches. The CDR3 runs 16 residues.

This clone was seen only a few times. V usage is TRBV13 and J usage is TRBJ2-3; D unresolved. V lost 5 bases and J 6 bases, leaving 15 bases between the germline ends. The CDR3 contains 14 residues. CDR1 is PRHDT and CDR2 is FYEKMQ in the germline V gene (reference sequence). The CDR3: CASSPHRLADTQYF. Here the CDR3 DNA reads TGTGCCAGCAGCCCCCACCGACTGGCGGATACGCAGTATTTT.

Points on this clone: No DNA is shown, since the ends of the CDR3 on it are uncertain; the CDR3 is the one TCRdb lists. Here the CDR3 reads CASSVGPGANYGYTF. The V and J genes are TRBV9 and TRBJ1-2. The CDR3 is 15 residues long, ends included. Per the germline V gene, CDR1 is SGDLS and CDR2 is YYNGEE.

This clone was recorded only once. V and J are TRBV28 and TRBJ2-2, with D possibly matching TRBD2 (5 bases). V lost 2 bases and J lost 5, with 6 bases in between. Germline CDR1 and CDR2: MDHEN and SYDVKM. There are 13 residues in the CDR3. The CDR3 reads CASSLIATGELFF. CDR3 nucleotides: TGTGCCAGCAGTTTAATAGCGACCGGGGAGCTGTTTTTT.

The CDR3 sequence is CASSLGAGGIGAFF. Here the CDR3 DNA reads TGTGCCAGCAGTTTGGGGGCAGGGGGAATCGGAGCTTTCTTT. The chain employs TRBV28 and TRBJ1-1; TRBD1 agrees at 7 bases. The V gene's germline CDR1 is MDHEN and CDR2 SYDVKM. The CDR3 is 14 amino acids. J lost 10 bases, V lost 3 bases, and 11 bases had no gene match.